This paragraph reports one T cell receptor (beta chain). Its matching antigen is unknown. These data belong to a study of T cell responses to AZD1222 COVID-19 vaccine. Whole-study results and caveats: Unmutated variant regions reportedly attract nearly half of all spike-specific TCRs. The study found vaccine-associated CD4 TCRs spanning spike, dominant at 160-218 and 743-854.

This CDR3 region has 15 residues. V lost 0 bases and J lost 0, with 6 bases in between. Looked up from germline, CDR1 is SGHDN and CDR2 is FVKESK. The assay was immunoSEQ multiplex PCR, and TCRdb's table has in-frame clones only and misses some. The sample lists some 150,000 clones, roughly 90% occurring once. The source was peripheral blood, collected 28 days after the second dose of the MenACWY control vaccine. The rearrangement uses TRBV14 and TRBJ1-3; D ambiguous. This clonotype was sampled from an adult who received the MenACWY meningococcal vaccine as a control. In nucleotides, the CDR3 is TGTGCCAGCAGCCAAGATGGCACCTCTGGAAACACCATATATTTT. It codes for CASSQDGTSGNTIYF.